This T cell receptor beta chain was retrieved from a study of blood T cell repertoires in COVID-19. After removal of 1 base from V and 6 bases from J, the junction contained 10 bases not matched to a gene. The CDR3 consists of 16 residues. Germline V gene sequence: CDR1 MNHNS, CDR2 SASEGT. The method was immunoSEQ multiplex PCR; TCRdb's version includes in-frame clones alone and lacks a portion of them. In the table there are a few hundred thousand clones, around 89% of which are singletons. This TCR derives from a woman between 55 and 75 years old with acute or convalescent COVID-19. Material for sequencing was peripheral blood. The genes are TRBV6-1 and TRBJ1-2; 8 bases agree with TRBD1. The CDR3 spells CASSEGAGGPLHGYTF. Written as DNA, the CDR3 is TGTGCCAGCAGTGAAGGTGCAGGGGGCCCACTCCATGGCTACACCTTC.